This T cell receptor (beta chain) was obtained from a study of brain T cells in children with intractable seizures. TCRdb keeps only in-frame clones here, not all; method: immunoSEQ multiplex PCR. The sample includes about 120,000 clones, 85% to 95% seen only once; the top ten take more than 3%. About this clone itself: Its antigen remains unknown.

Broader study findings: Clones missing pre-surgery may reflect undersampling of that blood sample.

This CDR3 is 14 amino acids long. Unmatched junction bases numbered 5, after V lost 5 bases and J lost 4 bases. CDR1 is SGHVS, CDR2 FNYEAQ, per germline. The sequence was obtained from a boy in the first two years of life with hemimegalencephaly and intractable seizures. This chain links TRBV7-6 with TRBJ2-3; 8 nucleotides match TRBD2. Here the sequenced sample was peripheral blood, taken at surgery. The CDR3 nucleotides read TGTGCCAGCAGCCTTGGACTAGCCTCAGATACGCAGTATTTT. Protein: CASSLGLASDTQYF.